This entry concerns a single T cell receptor (beta chain). These data belong to a study of cytomegalovirus exposure and HLA in healthy donors. The study ran its PCR with 60 Vbeta and 13 Jbeta primers. The method was immunoSEQ multiplex PCR; TCRdb's version includes in-frame clones alone and lacks a portion of them. The table lists over 150,000 clones, 80% of them singletons. This clonotype originated in a woman between 50 and 59 years old in good health and CMV-seronegative. Sample: PBMCs.

CDR3 sequence reads: CSVSYPGQSAGTEAFF. CDR3 in DNA: TGCAGCGTTTCGTATCCGGGACAGAGTGCAGGAACTGAAGCTTTCTTT. This sequence joins TRBV29-1 and TRBJ1-1; 7 bases agree with TRBD1. This CDR3 spans 16 amino acids. Germline loops: CDR1 SQVTM, CDR2 ANQGSEA. Germline trimming cut 5 bases from V and 5 bases from J; bases unmatched to any gene: 17.